A single sample gave rise to the 30 T cell receptor beta chains below, sequenced in a study of blood T cell repertoires in COVID-19. Profiling relied on immunoSEQ multiplex PCR, and the TCRdb table lists in-frame clones only, not all of them. This sample has around 100,000 clones, with approximately 86% found just once. Sequenced: peripheral blood. Receptor source: a human donor in a cohort sampled during active COVID-19.

The chain recombines TRBV10-1 with TRBJ1-1, with D hard to call. Germline V gene data show CDR1 as WNHNN and CDR2 as SYGVQD (reference sequence). CDR3 length: 13 amino acids. The V end was cut by 3 bases, the J end by 4 bases, with 9 bases between. CDR3 DNA sequence: TGCGCCAGCAGTGACCGGGGTAGCACTGAAGCTTTCTTT. Its protein product is CASSDRGSTEAFF.

The genes are TRBV3-1 (or the pseudogene TRBV3-2) and TRBJ1-2; tentative D call: TRBD1 (5 bases). V lost 2 bases and J lost 4, with 14 bases in between. CDR1 and CDR2 from the germline V gene are LGHDT and YNNKEL (reference sequence). This CDR3 region has 15 residues. The CDR3 DNA follows: TGTGCCAGCAGCCAATTAGGGGCCGCCTTCTATGGCTACACCTTC. It is translated as CASSQLGAAFYGYTF.

This clone was recorded once. The chain couples TRBV10-3 to TRBJ2-7; 8 bases agree with TRBD1. Germline-derived CDR1 and CDR2 are ENHRY and SYGVKD. CDR3 length equals 11 residues. With 8 bases clipped from V and 6 bases from J, the junction kept 3 bases outside the gene matches. The CDR3 is CAIGQGGEQYF. CDR3 bases: TGTGCCATCGGACAGGGCGGCGAGCAGTACTTC.

The chain couples TRBV12-5 to TRBJ2-3; 7 nucleotides line up with TRBD1. Germline V gene lookup returns CDR1 LGHNT and CDR2 FRNRAP. The CDR3 loop spans 15 amino acids. V was clipped by 4 bases and J by 0 bases; unmatched bases: 4. CDR3 nucleotides: TGTGCTAGTGGTTCGGGGACAGCTAGCACAGATACGCAGTATTTT. Its translation: CASGSGTASTDTQYF.

The gene calls are TRBV5-1 and TRBJ2-7, with 10 bases matching TRBD1. The CDR3 runs 14 residues. With 0 bases clipped from V and 5 bases from J, the junction kept 2 bases outside the gene matches. CDR1 is SGHRS, CDR2 YFSETQ, per germline. DNA for the CDR3: TGCGCCAGCAGCTTGGGACAGGGGGCTGACGAGCAGTACTTC. Translation: CASSLGQGADEQYF.

The chain combines TRBV5-5 with TRBJ1-2, with D possibly matching TRBD1 (6 bases). The length of the CDR3 is 15 residues. Germline CDR1 reads SGHKS; CDR2 reads YYEKEE (reference sequence). V was shortened by 4 bases and J by 2 bases, with 15 bases between the two germline ends. Here the CDR3 reads CASSPGQMANYGYTF. Here the CDR3 DNA reads TGTGCCAGCAGCCCCGGACAGATGGCCAACTATGGCTACACCTTC.

This rearrangement joins TRBV11-2 to TRBJ2-7; 10 bases are a match to TRBD1. Trimming cost V 8 bases and J 4 bases; bases outside gene matches: 5. Germline CDR1 is SGHAT and CDR2 is FQNNGV. This CDR3 spans 13 amino acids. This chain's CDR3 is CASRTGGFYEQYF. For the CDR3, the DNA is TGTGCCAGCCGGACAGGGGGATTTTACGAGCAGTACTTC.

This chain uses TRBV4-3 with TRBJ2-7; 9 bases line up with TRBD1. Losses at the gene ends were 0 bases for V and 3 bases for J; bases not matched to a gene: 6. The V gene's germline CDR1 is LGHNA and CDR2 YSLEER. The CDR3 consists of 16 residues. DNA for the CDR3: TGCGCCAGCAGCCAAGATAGGACAGGGGACTACTACGAGCAGTACTTC. Its protein product is CASSQDRTGDYYEQYF.

V is TRBV15 and J is TRBJ1-2, with D perhaps TRBD1 (5 bases). The CDR3 runs to 14 residues. V gave up 0 bases and J gave up 8 bases, with 13 bases separating them. Germline-derived CDR1 and CDR2 are LNHNV and YYDKDF (reference sequence). CDR3 nucleotide sequence: TGTGCCACCAGCAGAGAGCCAGGGATGGAAGGCTACACCTTC. Amino acid sequence: CATSREPGMEGYTF.

V is TRBV28 and J is TRBJ2-3, with TRBD2 as a possible D gene (5 bases). The V and J ends lost 3 bases and 2 bases respectively, with 9 bases between them. Germline CDR1 and CDR2: MDHEN and SYDVKM. The CDR3 runs 14 residues. CDR3 in DNA: TGTGCCAGCAGTTTTCGGCTAGCCACAGATACGCAGTATTTT. It yields the protein CASSFRLATDTQYF.

J is TRBJ2-3 and V is TRBV3-1 (or the pseudogene TRBV3-2); 12 bases are shared with TRBD2. CDR1 LGHDT and CDR2 YNNKEL come from the germline V gene (reference sequence). V trimming: 4 bases; J trimming: 3 bases; junction bases outside the gene matches: 8. The CDR3 contains 17 residues. CDR3 sequence (DNA): TGTGCCAGCAGCCCCTGGACTAGCGGGGAGGGGACAGATACGCAGTATTTT. Protein: CASSPWTSGEGTDTQYF.

V and J are TRBV13 and TRBJ2-7, with D possibly being TRBD1 (5 bases). Trimming stripped 2 bases from V and 5 bases from J, with 13 bases between. CDR3 length: 14 residues. Per germline, CDR1 PRHDT and CDR2 FYEKMQ (reference sequence). The CDR3 here is CASSLRQGTHEQYF. The CDR3 DNA sequence: TGTGCCAGCAGCTTAAGGCAGGGAACCCACGAGCAGTACTTC.

This chain joins TRBV12-2 and TRBJ2-1; the table's D gene call, TRBD2, was not cross checked with the DNA. TRBV12-2 is marked as a pseudogene. This CDR3 spans 13 amino acids. CDR3 coding DNA: TGTGCAAGTCGCCCGCGACTAGCCAATGAGCAGTTCTTC. Protein: CASRPRLANEQFF.

This chain uses TRBV6-6 with TRBJ1-6; 8 bases fit TRBD1. V was pared by 6 bases and J by 7 bases, with 11 bases of the junction left unmatched. Germline CDR1 and CDR2: MNHNY and SVGAGI (reference sequence). CDR3 length: 16 residues. Here the CDR3 reads CASSSSRGTGNSPLHF. DNA of the CDR3: TGTGCCAGCAGCAGTTCCAGGGGGACAGGAAATTCACCCCTCCACTTT.

The chain has TRBV28 and TRBJ2-7; TRBD1 is a possible D gene (5 bases). CDR1 MDHEN and CDR2 SYDVKM come from the germline V gene. V lost 6 bases to trimming and J lost 2 bases, with 17 bases between them. CDR3 length equals 15 residues. The CDR3 is CASRASGFYTYEQYF. The CDR3 bases are TGTGCCAGCAGAGCCTCAGGGTTCTACACCTACGAGCAGTACTTC. Complete variable domain (other parts from reference TRBV28 and TRBJ2-7): DVKVTQSSRYLVKRTGEKVFLECVQDMDHENMFWYRQDPGLGLRLIYFSYDVKMKEKGDIPEGYSVSREKKERFSLILESASTNQTSMYLCASRASGFYTYEQYFGPGTRLTVT.

The chain carries TRBV4-1 and TRBJ1-1; 7 bases map to TRBD1. The ends lost 2 bases at V and 3 bases at J; junction bases unmatched: 9. Germline CDR1 and CDR2: MGHRA and YSYEKL. The CDR3 is 16 amino acids. CDR3 region: CASSQRRGRGDTEAFF. The CDR3 DNA follows: TGCGCCAGCAGCCAAAGGAGGGGGCGCGGGGACACTGAAGCTTTCTTT.

The chain couples TRBV9 to TRBJ2-1, with TRBD2 matching 14 bases. This CDR3 comprises 16 residues. CDR1 and CDR2 (germline): SGDLS, YYNGEE. After removal of 4 bases from V and 3 bases from J, the junction contained 3 bases not matched to a gene. Here the CDR3 DNA reads TGTGCCAGCAGCATCGGGACTAGCGGGAGCTACAATGAGCAGTTCTTC. Residues: CASSIGTSGSYNEQFF. The full variable domain, rest sourced from reference TRBV9 and TRBJ2-1, is DSGVTQTPKHLITATGQRVTLRCSPRSGDLSVYWYQQSLDQGLQFLIQYYNGEERAKGNILERFSAQQFPDLHSELNLSSLELGDSALYFCASSIGTSGSYNEQFFGPGTRLTVL.

The chain employs TRBV6-1 and TRBJ2-7; the match to TRBD1 covers 7 bases. The CDR3 runs 15 residues. Germline CDR1 MNHNS, CDR2 SASEGT. Losses at the gene ends were 0 bases for V and 3 bases for J; bases not matched to a gene: 5. The chain's CDR3 is CASSEARGQFYEQYF. The CDR3 DNA follows: TGTGCCAGCAGTGAAGCTAGGGGACAGTTCTACGAGCAGTACTTC.

This sequence joins TRBV11-2 and TRBJ2-1; no firm D call. V was cut by 3 bases and J by 4 bases, with 22 bases left in between. The length of the CDR3 is 18 residues. Germline V lookup: CDR1 SGHAT, CDR2 FQNNGV. CDR3 residues: CASSLLPSGLVGYNEQFF. The CDR3 nucleotides are TGTGCCAGCAGCTTGTTACCCTCCGGCCTAGTAGGTTACAATGAGCAGTTCTTC.

DNA of the CDR3: TGTGCCAGCAGCCTCCGCCAGGGCATACAAGCCGGGGAGCTGTTTTTT. The encoded protein is CASSLRQGIQAGELFF. The chain links TRBV9 to TRBJ2-2; a weak D match, TRBD1 (5 bases). With 4 bases removed from V and 6 bases from J, the gap between germline ends came to 19 bases. This CDR3 contains 16 residues. Germline V CDR1 and CDR2: SGDLS, YYNGEE. The full variable domain, its missing parts supplied by reference TRBV9 and TRBJ2-2, is DSGVTQTPKHLITATGQRVTLRCSPRSGDLSVYWYQQSLDQGLQFLIQYYNGEERAKGNILERFSAQQFPDLHSELNLSSLELGDSALYFCASSLRQGIQAGELFFGEGSRLTVL.

This clone was recorded only once. This chain connects TRBV5-1 to TRBJ2-1; TRBD1 might be the D (5 bases). The CDR3 is 15 amino acids. Germline CDR1 SGHRS, CDR2 YFSETQ. V dropped 3 bases and J dropped 2 bases, with 12 bases sitting between them. Here the CDR3 reads CASSSGHLTYNEQFF. The CDR3 DNA is TGCGCCAGCAGCTCTGGACACCTCACCTACAATGAGCAGTTCTTC.

This chain links TRBV10-3 with TRBJ1-1; 8 nucleotides match TRBD1. Germline V lookup: CDR1 ENHRY, CDR2 SYGVKD. Trimming removed 10 bases from V and 3 bases from J; junction bases left unmatched: 19. The length of the CDR3 is 17 residues. The CDR3 DNA reads as TGTGCCACCCAGGGGGGGACAGGTAGGCGATGGGACACTGAAGCTTTCTTT. Amino acid sequence: CATQGGTGRRWDTEAFF.

The chain is built from TRBV7-2 and TRBJ2-3, with TRBD2 matching over 10 bases. Germline V gene data show CDR1 as SGHTA and CDR2 as FQGNSA. The CDR3 contains 16 residues. The junction had 4 bases not matched to a gene; V was cut back by 0 bases and J by 4 bases. In DNA, the CDR3 is TGTGCCAGCAGCTTAGCCGGGACTAGCGTCCCAGATACGCAGTATTTT. Translating gives CASSLAGTSVPDTQYF.

This clone appeared a few times. The chain recombines TRBV6-2 or TRBV6-3 with TRBJ1-5; D might be TRBD1 (5 bases). Germline V lookup: CDR1 MNHEY, CDR2 SVGEGT. Deletions cut 5 bases from V and 5 bases from J, with 16 bases between. The CDR3 runs to 15 residues. This CDR3 reads CASSQDRADHQPQHF. The DNA of the CDR3 is TGTGCCAGCAGTCAAGACAGAGCAGATCATCAGCCCCAGCATTTT.

The chain employs TRBV18 and TRBJ2-1; D is perhaps TRBD1 (6 bases). Trimming pared 3 bases from V and 7 bases from J, leaving 7 bases between. Germline lookup yields CDR1 KGHSH and CDR2 LQKENI. The CDR3 consists of 12 residues. In nucleotides, the CDR3 is TGTGCCAGCTCACCGACAGGTAATGAGCAGTTCTTC. Protein product: CASSPTGNEQFF.

CDR3 protein: CASSPTGTGGGTEAFF. As DNA, the CDR3 is TGCGCCAGCAGCCCGACAGGGACAGGGGGAGGCACTGAAGCTTTCTTT. The rearrangement uses TRBV4-1 and TRBJ1-1, with 11 bases that match TRBD1. V shed 4 bases, J shed 4 bases, and the junction held 8 bases outside the gene matches. The CDR3 is 16 amino acids. Germline V gene lookup returns CDR1 MGHRA and CDR2 YSYEKL.

This chain joins TRBV5-5 and TRBJ1-4, with D possibly being TRBD1 (5 bases). V gave up 1 base and J gave up 5 bases, with 12 bases separating them. CDR1 and CDR2 from the germline V gene are SGHKS and YYEKEE (reference sequence). The CDR3 is 15 amino acids. The CDR3 loop is CASSLLGEGNEKLFF. The CDR3 DNA reads TGTGCCAGCAGCTTGTTGGGGGAGGGGAATGAAAAACTGTTTTTT.

The genes are TRBV2 and TRBJ1-1; weak D call: TRBD1 (6 bases). The CDR3 consists of 14 residues. The V end was cut by 4 bases, the J end by 6 bases, with 15 bases between. Germline CDR1 and CDR2: SNHLY and FYNNEI. The CDR3: CASSGNRVLSEAFF. For the CDR3, the DNA is TGTGCCAGCAGTGGAAACAGGGTTCTCTCTGAAGCTTTCTTT.

The chain joins TRBV15 to TRBJ2-2, with D possibly matching TRBD1 (5 bases). Per germline, CDR1 LNHNV and CDR2 YYDKDF (reference sequence). The V end was cut by 1 base, the J end by 6 bases, with 9 bases between. CDR3 length equals 14 residues. In DNA form, the CDR3 reads TGTGCCACCAGCAGAGGTTGGGGCTCCGGGGAGCTGTTTTTT. Translation gives CATSRGWGSGELFF. Full variable domain (rest looked up from reference TRBV15 and TRBJ2-2): DAMVIQNPRYQVTQFGKPVTLSCSQTLNHNVMYWYQQKSSQAPKLLFHYYDKDFNNEADTPDNFQSRRPNTSFCFLDIRSPGLGDTAMYLCATSRGWGSGELFFGEGSRLTVL.

This chain links TRBV18 with TRBJ2-1; D remains ambiguous. The CDR3 runs 11 residues. Deletions cut 4 bases from V and 7 bases from J, with 5 bases between. Germline-derived CDR1 and CDR2 are KGHSH and LQKENI. For the CDR3, the DNA is TGTGCCAGCTCACAGAGAAATGAGCAGTTCTTC. Its protein is CASSQRNEQFF.